This T cell receptor (beta chain) was captured by sequencing in a study of T cells in Graves' hyperthyroidism and ophthalmopathy. In making diagnoses, clinical symptoms, serum thyroxine and TRAb, thyroid ultrasound and orbital computed tomography were all used. Study-wide results and caveats: Most clonotypes expanded in thyroid above 0.001 were likewise present in blood.

Unmatched junction bases numbered 22, after V lost 8 bases and J lost 0 bases. CDR3 length equals 21 residues. In germline, CDR1 is SGHTA, CDR2 FQGNSA. Authors of the study amplified TCR beta CDR3 regions from RNA transcripts. HTBI primers were used for first-round RT-PCR of the TCR CDR3. Each CDR3 protein is one row after TCRdb ran MiXCR on the multiplex PCR reads. Among 600,000 or so distinct CDR3 sequences listed, 46% were seen once. This clonotype was seen many times. Its specificity is not known. What was sequenced was peripheral blood or thyroid tissue (not recorded which). The J gene is TRBJ2-6, the V gene TRBV7-2; 7 bases fit TRBD1. The clonotype comes from a woman in her late teens or twenties with Graves' hyperthyroidism. CDR3 in amino acids: CASFSLGGWGGLRSGANVLTF. The CDR3 bases are TGTGCCAGCTTCTCCCTAGGGGGCTGGGGCGGGTTACGCTCTGGGGCCAACGTCCTGACTTTC.